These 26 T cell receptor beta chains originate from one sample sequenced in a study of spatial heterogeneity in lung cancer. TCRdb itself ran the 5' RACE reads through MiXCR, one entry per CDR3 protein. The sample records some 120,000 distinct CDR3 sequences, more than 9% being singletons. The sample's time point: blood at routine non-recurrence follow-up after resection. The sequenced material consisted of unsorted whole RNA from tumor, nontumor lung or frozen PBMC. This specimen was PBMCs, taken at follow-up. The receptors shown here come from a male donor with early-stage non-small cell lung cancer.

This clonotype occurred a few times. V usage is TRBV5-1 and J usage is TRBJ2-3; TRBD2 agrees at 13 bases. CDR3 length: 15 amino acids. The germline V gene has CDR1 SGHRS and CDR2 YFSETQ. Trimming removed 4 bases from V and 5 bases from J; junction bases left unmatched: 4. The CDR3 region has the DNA TGCGCCAGCAGCCTGCGGACTAGCGGGGGAGATACGCAGTATTTT. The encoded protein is CASSLRTSGGDTQYF.

The CDR3 region is CASSLTFSGANVLTF. The CDR3 DNA sequence: TGCGCCAGCAGCTTAACGTTCTCTGGGGCCAACGTCCTGACTTTC. The V call is TRBV5-1, the J call TRBJ2-6; D not certain. The germline gives CDR1 SGHRS, CDR2 YFSETQ. CDR3 length: 15 residues. V shed 2 bases and J shed 0 bases, with 6 bases lying between them.

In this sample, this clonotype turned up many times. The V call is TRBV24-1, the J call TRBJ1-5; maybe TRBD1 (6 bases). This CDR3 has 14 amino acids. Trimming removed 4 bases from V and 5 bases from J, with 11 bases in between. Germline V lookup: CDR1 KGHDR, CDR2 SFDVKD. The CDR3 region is CATSDLQGYQPQHF. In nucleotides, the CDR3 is TGTGCCACCAGTGACTTGCAGGGGTATCAGCCCCAGCATTTT.

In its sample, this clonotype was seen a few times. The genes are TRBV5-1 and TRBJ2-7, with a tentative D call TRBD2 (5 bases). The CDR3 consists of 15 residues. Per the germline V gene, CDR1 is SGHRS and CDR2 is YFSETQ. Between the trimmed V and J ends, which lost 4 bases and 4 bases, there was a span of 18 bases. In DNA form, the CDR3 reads TGCGCCAGCAGCCCGGTGGCTAGCACGGCATACGAGCAGTACTTC. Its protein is CASSPVASTAYEQYF. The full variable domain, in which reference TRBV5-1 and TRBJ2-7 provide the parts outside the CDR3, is KAGVTQTPRYLIKTRGQQVTLSCSPISGHRSVSWYQQTPGQGLQFLFEYFSETQRNKGNFPGRFSGRQFSNSRSEMNVSTLELGDSALYLCASSPVASTAYEQYFGPGTRLTVT.

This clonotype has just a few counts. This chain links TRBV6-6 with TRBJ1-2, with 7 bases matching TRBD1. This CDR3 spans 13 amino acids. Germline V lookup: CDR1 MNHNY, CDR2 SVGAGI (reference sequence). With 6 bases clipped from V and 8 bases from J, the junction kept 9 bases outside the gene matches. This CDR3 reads CASSQGQALGYTF. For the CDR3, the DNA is TGTGCCAGCAGCCAAGGACAGGCCTTAGGCTACACCTTC.

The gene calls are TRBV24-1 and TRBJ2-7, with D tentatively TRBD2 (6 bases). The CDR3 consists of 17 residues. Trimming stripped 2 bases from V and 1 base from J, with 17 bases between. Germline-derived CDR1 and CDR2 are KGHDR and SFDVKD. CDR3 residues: CATSDSRPGGDSYEQYF. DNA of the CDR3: TGTGCCACCAGTGATTCGCGCCCCGGGGGAGATTCCTACGAGCAGTACTTC.

The CDR3 bases are TGTGCCAGCACCCCTCAACAGGGATGGGGGGAGACCCAGTACTTC. It translates to CASTPQQGWGETQYF. This chain uses TRBV12-3 or TRBV12-4 with TRBJ2-5, with D maybe TRBD1 (6 bases). V was clipped by 7 bases and J by 5 bases, with 20 bases between them. The CDR3 loop spans 15 amino acids.

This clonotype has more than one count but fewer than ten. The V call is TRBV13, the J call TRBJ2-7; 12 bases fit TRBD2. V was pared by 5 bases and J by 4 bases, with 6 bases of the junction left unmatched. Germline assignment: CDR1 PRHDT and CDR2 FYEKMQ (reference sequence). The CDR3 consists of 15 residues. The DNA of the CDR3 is TGTGCCAGCAGCCCCGGACTAGCGGGGACTTACGAGCAGTACTTC. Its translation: CASSPGLAGTYEQYF.

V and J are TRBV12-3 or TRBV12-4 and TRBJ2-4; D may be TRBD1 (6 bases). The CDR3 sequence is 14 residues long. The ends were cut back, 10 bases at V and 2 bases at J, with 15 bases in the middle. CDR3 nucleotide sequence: TGTGCCACCGGGGTGACAGGATCCAAAAACATTCAGTACTTC. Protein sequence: CATGVTGSKNIQYF.

The DNA for the CDR3 is TGTGCCATCAGCTTACAGGAGATAAGAACCTACGAGCAGTACTTC. It encodes CAISLQEIRTYEQYF. This chain connects TRBV10-3 to TRBJ2-7, with D possibly being TRBD1 (5 bases). The V end was cut by 6 bases, the J end by 2 bases, with 17 bases between. Germline CDR1 reads ENHRY; CDR2 reads SYGVKD. The CDR3 totals 15 residues.

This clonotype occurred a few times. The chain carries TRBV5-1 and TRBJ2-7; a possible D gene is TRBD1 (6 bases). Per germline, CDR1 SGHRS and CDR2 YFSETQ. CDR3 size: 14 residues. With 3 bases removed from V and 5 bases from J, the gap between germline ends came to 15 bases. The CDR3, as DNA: TGCGCCAGCAGCTCGGACCGGGACACCCACGAGCAGTACTTC. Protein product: CASSSDRDTHEQYF.

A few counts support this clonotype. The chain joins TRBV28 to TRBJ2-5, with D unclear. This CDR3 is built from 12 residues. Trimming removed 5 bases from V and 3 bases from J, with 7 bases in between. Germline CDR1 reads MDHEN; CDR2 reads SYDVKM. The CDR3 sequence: CASSQLKETQYF. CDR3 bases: TGTGCCAGCAGTCAACTGAAAGAGACCCAGTACTTC.

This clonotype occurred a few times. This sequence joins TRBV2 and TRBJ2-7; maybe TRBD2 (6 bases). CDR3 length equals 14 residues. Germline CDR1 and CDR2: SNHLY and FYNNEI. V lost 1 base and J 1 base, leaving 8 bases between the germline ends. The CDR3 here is CASSEVGGSYEQYF. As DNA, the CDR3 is TGTGCCAGCAGTGAAGTGGGGGGTTCCTACGAGCAGTACTTC.

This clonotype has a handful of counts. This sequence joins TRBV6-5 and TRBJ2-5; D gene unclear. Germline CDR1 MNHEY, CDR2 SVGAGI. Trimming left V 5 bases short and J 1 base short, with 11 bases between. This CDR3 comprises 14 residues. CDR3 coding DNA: TGTGCCAGCAGTCCAGTGTTCACCCAAGAGACCCAGTACTTC. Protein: CASSPVFTQETQYF.

CDR3: CSGRRTGGFTEAFF. As DNA, the CDR3 is TGCAGCGGGAGGAGGACAGGGGGTTTCACTGAAGCTTTCTTT. This sequence joins TRBV29-1 and TRBJ1-1, with 10 bases identical to TRBD1. This CDR3 comprises 14 residues. In germline, CDR1 is SQVTM, CDR2 ANQGSEA. Germline trimming cut 7 bases from V and 4 bases from J; bases unmatched to any gene: 9.

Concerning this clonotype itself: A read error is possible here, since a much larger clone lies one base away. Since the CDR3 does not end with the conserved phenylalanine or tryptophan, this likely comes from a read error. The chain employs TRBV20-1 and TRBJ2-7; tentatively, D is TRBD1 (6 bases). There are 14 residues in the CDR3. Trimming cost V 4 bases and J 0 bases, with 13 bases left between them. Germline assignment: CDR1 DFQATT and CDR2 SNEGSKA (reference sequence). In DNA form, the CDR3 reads TGCAGTGCTATTTCGACAGGCCTCTCCTACGAGCAGTACTCC. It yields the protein CSAISTGLSYEQYS.

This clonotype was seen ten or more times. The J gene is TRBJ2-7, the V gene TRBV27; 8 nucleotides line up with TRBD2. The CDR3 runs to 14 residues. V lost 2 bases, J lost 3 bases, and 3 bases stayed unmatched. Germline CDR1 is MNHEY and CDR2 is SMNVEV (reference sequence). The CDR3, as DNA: TGTGCCAGCAGTTTACGGGGGGGCCTCTACGAGCAGTACTTC. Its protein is CASSLRGGLYEQYF.

The CDR3 here is CASSESGWFMNEQFF. The CDR3 coding sequence is TGTGCCAGTAGTGAGAGCGGGTGGTTCATGAATGAGCAGTTCTTC. J is TRBJ2-1 and V is TRBV19; the D gene is possibly TRBD2 (6 bases). V was trimmed by 5 bases and J by 7 bases, leaving 18 bases between them. The germline V gene encodes CDR1 LNHDA and CDR2 SQIVND (reference sequence). The CDR3 consists of 15 residues.

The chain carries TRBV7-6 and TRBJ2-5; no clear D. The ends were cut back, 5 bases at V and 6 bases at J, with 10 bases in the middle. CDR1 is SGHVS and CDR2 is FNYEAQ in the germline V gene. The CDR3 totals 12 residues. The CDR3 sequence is CASSRDPKTQYF. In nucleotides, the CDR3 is TGTGCCAGCAGCCGCGACCCAAAGACCCAGTACTTC. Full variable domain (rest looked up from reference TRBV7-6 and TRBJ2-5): GAGVSQSPRYKVTKRGQDVALRCDPISGHVSLYWYRQALGQGPEFLTYFNYEAQQDKSGLPNDRFSAERPEGSISTLTIQRTEQRDSAMYRCASSRDPKTQYFGPGTRLLVL.

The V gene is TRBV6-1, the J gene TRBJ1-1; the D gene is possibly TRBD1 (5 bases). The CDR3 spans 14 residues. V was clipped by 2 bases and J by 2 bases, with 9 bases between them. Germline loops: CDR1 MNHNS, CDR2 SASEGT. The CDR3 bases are TGTGCCAGCAGTGAAAGACAGATAAACACTGAAGCTTTCTTT. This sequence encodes CASSERQINTEAFF.

CDR3 residues: CASSARTGDYGYTF. The CDR3 DNA reads TGTGCCAGCAGCGCCCGGACAGGGGACTATGGCTACACCTTC. The chain uses TRBV3-1 and TRBJ1-2; the match to TRBD1 covers 9 bases. CDR1 and CDR2 (germline): LGHDT, YNNKEL (reference sequence). J gave up 3 bases and V 5 bases, and 4 bases lay outside the gene matches. The CDR3 is 14 residues long.

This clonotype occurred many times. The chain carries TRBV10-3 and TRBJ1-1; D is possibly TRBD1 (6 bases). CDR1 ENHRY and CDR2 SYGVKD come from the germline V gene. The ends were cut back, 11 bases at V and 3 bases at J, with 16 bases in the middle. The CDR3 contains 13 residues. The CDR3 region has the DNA TGTGCCTCCCAATGGGGGGCCGACACTGAAGCTTTCTTT. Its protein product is CASQWGADTEAFF.

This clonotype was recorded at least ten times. The CDR3 loop is CASSFGPGVEYF. The CDR3 bases are TGTGCCAGCAGCTTCGGTCCCGGAGTAGAGTACTTC. The gene calls are TRBV7-9 and TRBJ2-7, with unresolved D. Germline CDR1 is SEHNR and CDR2 is FQNEAQ (reference sequence). CDR3 length equals 12 residues. The V end was cut by 3 bases, the J end by 11 bases, with 14 bases between.

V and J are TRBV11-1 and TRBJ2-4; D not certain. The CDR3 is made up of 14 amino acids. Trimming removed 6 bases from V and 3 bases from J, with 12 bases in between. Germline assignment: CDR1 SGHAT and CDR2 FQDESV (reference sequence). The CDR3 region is CASRPYKGKNIQYF. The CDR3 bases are TGTGCCAGCAGACCATATAAGGGCAAAAACATTCAGTACTTC.

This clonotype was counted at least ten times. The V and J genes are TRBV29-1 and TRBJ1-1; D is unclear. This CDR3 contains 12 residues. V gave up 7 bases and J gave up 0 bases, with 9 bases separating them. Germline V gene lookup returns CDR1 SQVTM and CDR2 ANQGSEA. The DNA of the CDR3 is TGCAGCGGCTCGGGATTGAACACTGAAGCTTTCTTT. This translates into CSGSGLNTEAFF.

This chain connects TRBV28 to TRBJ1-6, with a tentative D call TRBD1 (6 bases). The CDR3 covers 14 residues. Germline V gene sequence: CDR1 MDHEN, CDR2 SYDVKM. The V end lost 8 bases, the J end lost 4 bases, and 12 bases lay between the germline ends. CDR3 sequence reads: CASFDRLYNSPLHF. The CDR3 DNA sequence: TGTGCCAGCTTTGACAGGTTGTATAATTCACCCCTCCACTTT.